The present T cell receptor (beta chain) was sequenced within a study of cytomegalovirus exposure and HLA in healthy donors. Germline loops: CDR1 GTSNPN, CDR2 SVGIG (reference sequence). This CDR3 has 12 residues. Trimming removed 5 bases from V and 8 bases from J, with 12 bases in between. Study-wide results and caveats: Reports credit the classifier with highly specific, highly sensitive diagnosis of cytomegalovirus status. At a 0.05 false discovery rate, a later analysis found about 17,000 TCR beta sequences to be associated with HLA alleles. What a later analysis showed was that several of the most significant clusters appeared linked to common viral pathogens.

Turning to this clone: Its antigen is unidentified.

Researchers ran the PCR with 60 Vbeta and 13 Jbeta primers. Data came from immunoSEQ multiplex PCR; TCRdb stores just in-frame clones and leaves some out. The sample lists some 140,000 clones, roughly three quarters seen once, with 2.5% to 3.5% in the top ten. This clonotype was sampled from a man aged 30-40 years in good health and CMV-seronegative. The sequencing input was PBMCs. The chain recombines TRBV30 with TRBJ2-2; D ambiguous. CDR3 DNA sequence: TGTGCCTGGGGTTTAAGACATGGGGAGCTGTTTTTT. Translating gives CAWGLRHGELFF.